The 28 T cell receptor beta chains in this list originate from one sample, sequenced in a study of shared clonotypes between healthy human individuals (dated by TCRdb to 2020 to 2022). Libraries were made using the immunoSEQ multiplex PCR assay. TCRdb's version of the immuneACCESS table is confined to in-frame rearrangements and falls short of the full clone set. An unresolved V gene accounts for under half of the shortfall where checked; the remainder is of unknown origin. This sample holds some 630,000 clones; about two thirds were observed only once. Jointly, the top ten make up under 2% of the sample. The material sequenced was memory CD4+ T cells sorted from blood. Interpreted using the paper, the cell subset or site label stands for: CD45RA-negative fraction. The receptor set was obtained from a woman aged 25 to 45 in good health.

This sequence joins TRBV28 and TRBJ1-5; 8 bases are shared with TRBD1. The CDR3 length is 14 residues. J was trimmed by 4 bases and V by 8 bases; bases with no gene match: 7. CDR1 is MDHEN and CDR2 is SYDVKM in the germline V gene. The DNA for the CDR3 is TGTGCCAGCGGCCCAGGGGGCCGAAATCAGCCCCAGCATTTT. Amino acid sequence: CASGPGGRNQPQHF.

The chain employs TRBV10-1 and TRBJ2-7; a weak D match, TRBD2 (7 bases). Trimming took 4 bases from V and 5 from J, leaving 12 bases between them. The CDR3 is 13 amino acids. Looked up from germline, CDR1 is WNHNN and CDR2 is SYGVQD (reference sequence). CDR3 region: CASSGGGLDEQYF. The CDR3 coding sequence is TGCGCCAGCAGTGGGGGGGGCCTCGACGAGCAGTACTTC.

V gene TRBV4-2 combines with J gene TRBJ1-1; 7 bases fit TRBD1. In germline, CDR1 is LGHNA, CDR2 YNFKEQ. With V trimmed by 4 bases and J by 1 base, 3 bases remained unmatched. This CDR3 comprises 14 residues. The CDR3 sequence is CASSPTGPNTEAFF. The CDR3 bases are TGTGCCAGCAGCCCGACAGGGCCGAACACTGAAGCTTTCTTT.

This chain links TRBV19 with TRBJ1-2, with D possibly TRBD1 on 6 matching bases. Trimming removed 7 bases from V and 0 bases from J, with 12 bases in between. The germline gives CDR1 LNHDA, CDR2 SQIVND (reference sequence). The CDR3 has 14 residues. The CDR3, as DNA: TGTGCCAGTAACCCGGGACATTCTAACTATGGCTACACCTTC. This gives the protein CASNPGHSNYGYTF.

This clone appeared many times. This chain joins TRBV10-2 and TRBJ2-2; D might be TRBD2 (6 bases). The ends were cut back, 7 bases at V and 3 bases at J, with 12 bases in the middle. Germline V gene sequence: CDR1 WSHSY, CDR2 SAAADI. The CDR3 spans 14 residues. The CDR3 spells CASMLERDTGELFF. In DNA, the CDR3 is TGCGCCAGCATGCTTGAGCGGGACACCGGGGAGCTGTTTTTT.

The CDR3 reads CASSRTGTYSGANVLTF. The DNA for the CDR3 is TGTGCCAGCTCGAGGACAGGGACCTACTCTGGGGCCAACGTCCTGACTTTC. This chain uses TRBV27 with TRBJ2-6; 8 positions agree with TRBD1. V dropped 8 bases and J dropped 0; count of bases not matched to a gene: 9. The CDR3 has 17 amino acids. The germline V gene has CDR1 MNHEY and CDR2 SMNVEV (reference sequence).

This clone was observed many times. The V and J genes are TRBV27 and TRBJ2-6; TRBD2 matches at 8 bases. There are 15 residues in the CDR3. The V and J ends lost 7 bases and 2 bases, in that order; junction bases with no gene match: 4. Germline values: CDR1 MNHEY, CDR2 SMNVEV (reference sequence). CDR3 sequence: CASTRGGTGANVLTF. DNA for the CDR3: TGTGCCAGCACCCGGGGGGGTACTGGGGCCAACGTCCTGACTTTC.

In the case of this clone: The sample carries other DNA sequences with the same CDR3. J is TRBJ2-1 and V is TRBV9; D is ambiguous. Looked up from germline, CDR1 is SGDLS and CDR2 is YYNGEE. The CDR3 totals 13 residues. V was clipped by 0 bases and J by 5 bases, with 6 bases between them. In DNA form, the CDR3 reads TGTGCCAGCAGCGTAGGGGTGGACAATGAGCAGTTCTTC. Translating it yields CASSVGVDNEQFF.

The J gene is TRBJ1-1, the V gene TRBV2; 7 positions match TRBD1. Germline trimming cut 5 bases from V and 4 bases from J; bases unmatched to any gene: 7. Germline CDR1 is SNHLY and CDR2 is FYNNEI. The CDR3 covers 14 residues. This CDR3 reads CASSSTAGGTEAFF. The CDR3 DNA sequence: TGTGCCAGCAGTTCAACCGCAGGGGGCACTGAAGCTTTCTTT.

This chain connects TRBV5-4 to TRBJ1-1; 7 bases line up with TRBD1. The trim removed 2 bases at V and 4 bases at J, leaving 5 bases unmatched. Germline CDR1 is SGHNT and CDR2 is YYREEE (reference sequence). The CDR3 is made up of 14 amino acids. The CDR3 region is CASSLQGPGTEAFF. The CDR3 coding sequence is TGTGCCAGCAGCTTACAGGGGCCGGGCACTGAAGCTTTCTTT.

The chain combines TRBV6-1 with TRBJ1-6; tentative D call: TRBD1 (6 bases). V was trimmed by 6 bases and J by 11 bases, leaving 20 bases between them. Germline CDR1 reads MNHNS; CDR2 reads SASEGT. This CDR3 has 15 residues. CDR3 DNA sequence: TGTGCCAGCAGCCGCGGGCAGGGGAGGGAGACACCCCTCCACTTT. Protein product: CASSRGQGRETPLHF.

The chain uses TRBV19 and TRBJ1-1, with a weak D call TRBD1 (5 bases). Deletions cut 1 base from V and 8 bases from J, with 17 bases between. From germline, CDR1 is LNHDA and CDR2 SQIVND (reference sequence). This CDR3 region has 15 residues. In DNA, the CDR3 is TGTGCCAGTAGTATAGCCGGGGGACTGAAGAGCGAAGCTTTCTTT. This encodes CASSIAGGLKSEAFF.

This clone was observed a few times. This chain connects TRBV5-1 to TRBJ2-7; 14 bases are a match to TRBD2. Looked up from germline, CDR1 is SGHRS and CDR2 is YFSETQ. V lost 8 bases to trimming and J lost 6 bases; unmatched junction nucleotides: 7. CDR3 length equals 14 residues. In nucleotides, the CDR3 is TGCGCCAGTTGTCCCGGGACTAGCGGGAGCGAGCAGTACTTC. Residues: CASCPGTSGSEQYF.

The chain couples TRBV6-6 to TRBJ1-3; possible D gene TRBD1, 5 bases. The V end was cut by 8 bases, the J end by 2 bases, with 13 bases between. Germline CDR1 MNHNY, CDR2 SVGAGI (reference sequence). The CDR3 is 14 residues long. The CDR3 DNA sequence: TGTGCCAGCGGGGCCAAATCTACTGGAAACACCATATATTTT. Translation gives CASGAKSTGNTIYF.

In its sample, this clone was seen a few times. Other DNA sequences within the sample encode an identical CDR3. The chain couples TRBV7-3 to TRBJ2-3; 9 bases map to TRBD1. CDR3 length equals 15 residues. CDR1 is SGHTA and CDR2 is FQGTGA in the germline V gene. With 0 bases clipped from V and 3 bases from J, the junction kept 1 base outside the gene matches. The CDR3: CASSLTGTGTDTQYF. The CDR3 coding sequence is TGTGCCAGCAGCTTAACTGGGACAGGGACAGATACGCAGTATTTT.

The chain uses TRBV28 and TRBJ2-7; D unresolved. CDR1 and CDR2 (germline): MDHEN, SYDVKM. The CDR3 has 12 residues. The germline V and J ends were trimmed by 4 bases and 7 bases, with 11 bases remaining between them. The CDR3 coding sequence is TGTGCCAGCAGTTCGTGGGTCGGGGAGCAGTACTTC. It is translated as CASSSWVGEQYF.

V and J are TRBV28 and TRBJ1-2; D uncertain. CDR1 is MDHEN and CDR2 is SYDVKM in the germline V gene. This CDR3 comprises 15 residues. V gave up 2 bases and J gave up 3 bases, with 13 bases separating them. The CDR3 bases are TGTGCCAGCAGTTTAACCCTCGCAGGCGACTATGGCTACACCTTC. Its translation: CASSLTLAGDYGYTF.

This clone has a handful of counts. The J gene is TRBJ2-7, the V gene TRBV28; TRBD2 matches 7 bases. The CDR3 totals 12 residues. The germline CDR1 and CDR2 sequences are MDHEN and SYDVKM. V lost 7 bases to trimming and J lost 6 bases; unmatched junction nucleotides: 6. In DNA, the CDR3 is TGTGCCAGCAAAGTCAGGGAGGGCGAGCAGTACTTC. It encodes CASKVREGEQYF.

This chain uses TRBV28 with TRBJ2-7; the D is unclear. Germline values: CDR1 MDHEN, CDR2 SYDVKM. The CDR3 sequence is 14 residues long. V lost 3 bases and J lost 3, with 12 bases in between. CDR3 residues: CASSFKGRIYEQYF. The DNA of the CDR3 is TGTGCCAGCAGTTTTAAGGGCCGCATCTACGAGCAGTACTTC.

This chain uses TRBV28 with TRBJ1-2, with a possible D match to TRBD1 (6 bases). The CDR3 extends over 18 amino acids. The germline CDR1 and CDR2 sequences are MDHEN and SYDVKM. Trimming took 7 bases from V and 2 from J, leaving 26 bases between them. The CDR3 sequence: CASIQGGGSNRGNYGYTF. The CDR3 DNA reads as TGTGCCAGCATCCAAGGTGGGGGCTCAAACCGAGGGAACTATGGCTACACCTTC.

As for this clone: Other DNA sequences within the sample encode an identical CDR3. In DNA form, the CDR3 reads TGTGCCAGCAGCTTAGTGGCGGATTCTAACTATGGCTACACCTTC. Translated: CASSLVADSNYGYTF. The rearrangement uses TRBV7-2 and TRBJ1-2; no firm D call. V lost 1 base and J lost 0, with 9 bases in between. From germline, CDR1 is SGHTA and CDR2 FQGNSA. The CDR3 spans 15 residues. The full variable domain, with the rest looked up from reference TRBV7-2 and TRBJ1-2, is GAGVSQSPSNKVTEKGKDVELRCDPISGHTALYWYRQSLGQGLEFLIYFQGNSAPDKSGLPSDRFSAERTGGSVSTLTIQRTQQEDSAVYLCASSLVADSNYGYTFGSGTRLTVV.

This clone was counted between two and nine times. The gene calls are TRBV5-4 and TRBJ2-1; 14 bases are shared with TRBD2. V lost 5 bases, J lost 10 bases, and 8 bases stayed unmatched. Germline V CDR1 and CDR2: SGHNT, YYREEE (reference sequence). The CDR3 consists of 15 residues. The CDR3 DNA follows: TGTGCCAGCAGAAAGGGGACTAGCGGGAGTGGGGAGCAGTTCTTC. Residues: CASRKGTSGSGEQFF.

The CDR3: CASSSGGTYNEQFF. CDR3 nucleotides: TGTGCCAGCAGTAGCGGCGGAACCTACAATGAGCAGTTCTTC. This rearrangement joins TRBV6-6 to TRBJ2-1; a weak D match, TRBD2 (5 bases). Per germline, CDR1 MNHNY and CDR2 SVGAGI (reference sequence). Trimming removed 5 bases from V and 2 bases from J, with 10 bases in between. The CDR3 has 14 residues.

This clone was seen only a few times. This sequence joins TRBV10-2 and TRBJ1-1, with 9 bases identical to TRBD1. The CDR3 consists of 13 residues. Germline V CDR1 and CDR2: WSHSY, SAAADI. The J segment lost 5 bases and the V segment lost 10 bases, leaving 8 bases of the junction unmatched. DNA for the CDR3: TGCGCCACCGGACAGGGGAGTTGGACTGAAGCTTTCTTT. As protein: CATGQGSWTEAFF.

The chain uses TRBV4-1 and TRBJ1-2; 7 positions match TRBD1. From germline, CDR1 is MGHRA and CDR2 YSYEKL. The J segment lost 2 bases and the V segment lost 3 bases, leaving 6 bases of the junction unmatched. The CDR3 contains 15 residues. CDR3 residues: CASSHPDRANYGYTF. The CDR3 region has the DNA TGCGCCAGCAGCCACCCCGACAGGGCCAACTATGGCTACACCTTC.

This rearrangement joins TRBV5-6 to TRBJ2-4, with D unclear. The germline V gene has CDR1 SGHDT and CDR2 YYEEEE. The CDR3 length is 12 residues. V dropped 3 bases and J dropped 3 bases, with 4 bases sitting between them. CDR3: CASSWGKNIQYF. Here the CDR3 DNA reads TGTGCCAGCAGCTGGGGCAAAAACATTCAGTACTTC.

This chain joins TRBV6-6 and TRBJ1-5; perhaps TRBD1 as D (5 bases). Germline V gene lookup returns CDR1 MNHNY and CDR2 SVGAGI (reference sequence). With 8 bases removed from V and 5 bases from J, the gap between germline ends came to 13 bases. CDR3 length: 13 residues. The CDR3, as DNA: TGTGCCAGCGGGTCGGGGGGAGATCAGCCCCAGCATTTT. Translated: CASGSGGDQPQHF.

The V and J genes are TRBV5-4 and TRBJ1-1, with D perhaps matching TRBD1 (5 bases). The CDR3 is 13 amino acids. V shed 6 bases and J shed 2 bases, with 11 bases lying between them. Germline loops: CDR1 SGHNT, CDR2 YYREEE (reference sequence). CDR3 in amino acids: CASNLGGNTEAFF. The CDR3 DNA sequence: TGTGCCAGCAACCTCGGGGGAAACACTGAAGCTTTCTTT.